The entry below gives a single T cell receptor beta chain sequence along with its context. Its antigen is unidentified. Patients had residual fresh-frozen tumor tissue and more than two years of survival data. Blood PBMC samples: pre-vaccination, two weeks post third vaccination, and at tumor progression. The record originates from a study of glioma-infiltrating T cells after dendritic cell vaccination. Study conclusions and caveats: Survival was not directly related to TCR clonality in these patients.

Germline lookup yields CDR1 LNHDA and CDR2 SQIVND (reference sequence). V lost 3 bases to trimming and J lost 6 bases, with 18 bases between them. The CDR3 extends over 16 amino acids. Clones were read by immunoSEQ multiplex PCR, and TCRdb kept only the in-frame ones, dropping some. The top ten clones hold over 10% of a sample with about 50,000 clones, less than 90% of them seen once. The sequence was obtained from a human donor with glioblastoma. J is TRBJ1-5 and V is TRBV19; tentative D call: TRBD1 (5 bases). The sequencing used blood, collected before dendritic cell vaccination. CDR3 sequence: CASSISGTRNGQPQHF. DNA of the CDR3: TGTGCCAGTAGTATTTCGGGGACTCGTAACGGTCAGCCCCAGCATTTT.